This TCR beta chain is drawn from a study of OX40 agonist ivuxolimab in advanced cancers. Findings and limits, study-wide: The expanded peripheral T cells' antigen specificity was not determined.

Deletions cut 0 bases from V and 1 base from J, with 6 bases between. Germline CDR1 SGHAT, CDR2 FQNNGV. The CDR3 covers 15 residues. TCRdb keeps only in-frame clones here, not all; method: immunoSEQ multiplex PCR. The sample holds tens of thousands of clones, around 84% seen once. Details on this clone: Its antigen is unknown.

The source is an adult with an advanced solid tumor such as melanoma, head and neck, liver or kidney cancer. This material consisted of CD4+ or CD8+ T cells sorted from blood, taken in a trial of the OX40 agonist ivuxolimab. This chain connects TRBV11-2 to TRBJ2-2, with D hard to call. The CDR3 protein is CASSLDPGNTGELFF. CDR3 bases: TGTGCCAGCAGCTTAGACCCAGGGAACACCGGGGAGCTGTTTTTT. Supplemented by reference TRBV11-2 and TRBJ2-2, the full variable domain reads EAGVAQSPRYKIIEKRQSVAFWCNPISGHATLYWYQQILGQGPKLLIQFQNNGVVDDSQLPKDRFSAERLKGVDSTLKIQPAKLEDSAVYLCASSLDPGNTGELFFGEGSRLTVL.